Ten or more counts support the clone carrying this T cell receptor beta chain. It was with unique molecular identifiers that the TCRbeta library was prepared. TCRdb processed the PCR reads anew with MiXCR; each CDR3 protein has one entry. The repertoire includes 150,000 to 200,000 distinct CDR3 sequences, approximately 15% of them detected once, and 13% sits in the top ten. The source of the sample is a study of T-cell reconstitution after alpha-beta-depleted transplantation in children. This TCR derives from a human donor who donated a stem cell graft to a child with acute lymphoblastic leukemia. This material consisted of PBMCs from the stem cell graft donor, taken from the stem cell graft.

The CDR3 loop reads CASSLGERAYEQYF. CDR3 DNA: TGCGCCAGCAGCTTGGGAGAGCGCGCCTACGAGCAGTACTTC. The chain couples TRBV5-1 to TRBJ2-7, with D uncertain. V was shortened by 0 bases and J by 2 bases, with 9 bases between the two germline ends. The CDR3 has 14 amino acids. Germline loops: CDR1 SGHRS, CDR2 YFSETQ.